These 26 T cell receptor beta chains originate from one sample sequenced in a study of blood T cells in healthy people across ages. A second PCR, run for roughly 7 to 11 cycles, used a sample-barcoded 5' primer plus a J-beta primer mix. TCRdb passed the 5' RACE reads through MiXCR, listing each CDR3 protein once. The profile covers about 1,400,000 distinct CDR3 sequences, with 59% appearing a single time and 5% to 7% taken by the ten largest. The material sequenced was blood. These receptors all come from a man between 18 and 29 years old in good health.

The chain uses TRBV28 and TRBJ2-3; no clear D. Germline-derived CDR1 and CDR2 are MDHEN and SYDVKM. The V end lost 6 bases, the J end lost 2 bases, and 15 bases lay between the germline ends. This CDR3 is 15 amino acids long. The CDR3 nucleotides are TGTGCCAGCAGACCGACCCTAGTCACCACAGATACGCAGTATTTT. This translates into CASRPTLVTTDTQYF.

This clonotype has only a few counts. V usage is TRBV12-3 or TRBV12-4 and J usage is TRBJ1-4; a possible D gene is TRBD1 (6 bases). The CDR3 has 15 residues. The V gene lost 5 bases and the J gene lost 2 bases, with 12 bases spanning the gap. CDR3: CASSPERGTNEKLFF. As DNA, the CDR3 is TGTGCCAGCAGTCCCGAGAGGGGGACTAATGAAAAACTGTTTTTT.

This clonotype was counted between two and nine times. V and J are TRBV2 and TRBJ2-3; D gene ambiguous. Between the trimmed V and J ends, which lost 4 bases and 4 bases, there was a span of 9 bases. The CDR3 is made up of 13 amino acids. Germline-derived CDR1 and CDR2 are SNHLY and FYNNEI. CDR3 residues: CASSGISPDTQYF. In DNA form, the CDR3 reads TGTGCCAGCAGTGGTATCTCCCCAGATACGCAGTATTTT.

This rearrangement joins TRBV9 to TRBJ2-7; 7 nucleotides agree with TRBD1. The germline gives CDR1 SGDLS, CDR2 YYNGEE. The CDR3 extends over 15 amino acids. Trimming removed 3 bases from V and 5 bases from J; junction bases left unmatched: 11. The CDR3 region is CASSEGEDRINEQYF. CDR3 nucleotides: TGTGCCAGCAGCGAGGGAGAGGACAGGATTAACGAGCAGTACTTC.

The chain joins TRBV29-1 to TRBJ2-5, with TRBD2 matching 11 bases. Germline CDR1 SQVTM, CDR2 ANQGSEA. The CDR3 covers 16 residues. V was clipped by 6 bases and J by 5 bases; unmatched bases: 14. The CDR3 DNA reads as TGCAGCGTGGGCGATGGACTAGCGGGTCTGGGGGAGACCCAGTACTTC. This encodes CSVGDGLAGLGETQYF.

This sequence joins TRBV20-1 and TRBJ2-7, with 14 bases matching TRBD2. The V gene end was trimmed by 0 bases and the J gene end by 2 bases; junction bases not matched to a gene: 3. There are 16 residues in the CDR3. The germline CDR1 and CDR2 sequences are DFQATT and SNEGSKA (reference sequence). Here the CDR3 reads CSAREGLAGVPYEQYF. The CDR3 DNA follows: TGCAGTGCTAGAGAGGGACTAGCGGGAGTCCCCTACGAGCAGTACTTC.

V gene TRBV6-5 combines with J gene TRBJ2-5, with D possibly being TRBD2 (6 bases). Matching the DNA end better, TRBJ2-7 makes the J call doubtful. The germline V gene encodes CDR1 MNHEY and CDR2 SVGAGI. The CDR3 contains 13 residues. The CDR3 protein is CASRTRVEGEQYF. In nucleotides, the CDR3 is TGTGCCAGCAGAACTAGGGTGGAGGGCGAGCAGTACTTC.

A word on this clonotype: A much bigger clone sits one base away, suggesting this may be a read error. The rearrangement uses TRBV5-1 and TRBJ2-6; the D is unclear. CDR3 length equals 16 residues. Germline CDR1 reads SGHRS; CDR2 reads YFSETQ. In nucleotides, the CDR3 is TGCACCAGCCGGCAAGCCCCTAACTCTGGGGCCAACGTCCTGACTTTC. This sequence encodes CTSRQAPNSGANVLTF. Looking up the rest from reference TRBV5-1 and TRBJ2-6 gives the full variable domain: KAGVTQTPRYLIKTRGQQVTLSCSPISGHRSVSWYQQTPGQGLQFLFEYFSETQRNKGNFPGRFSGRQFSNSRSEMNVSTLELGDSALYLCTSRQAPNSGANVLTFGAGSRLTVL.

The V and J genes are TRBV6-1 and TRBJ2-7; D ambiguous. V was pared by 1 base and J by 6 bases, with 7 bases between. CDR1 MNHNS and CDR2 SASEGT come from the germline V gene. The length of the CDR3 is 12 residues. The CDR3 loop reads CASSEGWTEQYF. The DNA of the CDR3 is TGTGCCAGCAGTGAAGGTTGGACCGAGCAGTACTTC.

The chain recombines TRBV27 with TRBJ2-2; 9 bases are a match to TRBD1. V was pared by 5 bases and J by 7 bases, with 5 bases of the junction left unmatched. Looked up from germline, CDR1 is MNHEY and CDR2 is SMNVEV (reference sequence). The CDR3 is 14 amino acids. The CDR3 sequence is CASSRDREGGELFF. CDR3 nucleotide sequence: TGTGCCAGCAGTCGGGACAGGGAAGGCGGGGAGCTGTTTTTT.

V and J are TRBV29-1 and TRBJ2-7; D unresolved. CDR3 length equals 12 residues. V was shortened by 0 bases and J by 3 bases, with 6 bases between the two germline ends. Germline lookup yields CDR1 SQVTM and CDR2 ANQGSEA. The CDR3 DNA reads TGCAGCGTTGAAGAGTCCGACTACGAGCAGTACTTC. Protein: CSVEESDYEQYF.

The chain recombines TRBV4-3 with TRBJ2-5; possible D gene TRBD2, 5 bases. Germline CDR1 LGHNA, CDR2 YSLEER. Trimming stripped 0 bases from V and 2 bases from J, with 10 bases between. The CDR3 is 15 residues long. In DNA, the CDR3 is TGCGCCAGCAGCCAAGATTGGAGGCCACAAGAGACCCAGTACTTC. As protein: CASSQDWRPQETQYF.

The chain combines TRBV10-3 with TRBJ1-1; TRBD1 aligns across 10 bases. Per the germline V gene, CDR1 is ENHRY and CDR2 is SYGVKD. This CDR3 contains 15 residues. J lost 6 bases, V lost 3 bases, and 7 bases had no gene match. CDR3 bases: TGTGCCATCAGTGACCCCGGGACAGGGGCAGCTGAAGCTTTCTTT. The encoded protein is CAISDPGTGAAEAFF.

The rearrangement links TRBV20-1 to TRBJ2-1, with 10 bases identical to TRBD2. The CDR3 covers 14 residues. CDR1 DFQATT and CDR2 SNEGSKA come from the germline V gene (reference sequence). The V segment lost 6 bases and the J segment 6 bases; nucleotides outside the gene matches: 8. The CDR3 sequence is CSAIKRGGLNEQFF. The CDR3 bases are TGCAGTGCCATCAAGCGGGGGGGCCTCAATGAGCAGTTCTTC.

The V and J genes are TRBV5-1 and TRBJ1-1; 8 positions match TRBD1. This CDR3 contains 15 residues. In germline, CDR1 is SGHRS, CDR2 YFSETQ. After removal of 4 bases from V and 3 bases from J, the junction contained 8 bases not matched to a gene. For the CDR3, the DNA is TGCGCCAGCAGCGCCGGACAGGGATGGGACACTGAAGCTTTCTTT. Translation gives CASSAGQGWDTEAFF.

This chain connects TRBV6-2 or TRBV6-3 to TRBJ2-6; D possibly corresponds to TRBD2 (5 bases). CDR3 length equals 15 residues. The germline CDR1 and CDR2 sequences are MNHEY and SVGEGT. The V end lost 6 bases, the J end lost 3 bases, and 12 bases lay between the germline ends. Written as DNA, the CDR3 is TGTGCCAGCAGGACGAGGGTATTTGGGGCCAACGTCCTGACTTTC. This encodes CASRTRVFGANVLTF.

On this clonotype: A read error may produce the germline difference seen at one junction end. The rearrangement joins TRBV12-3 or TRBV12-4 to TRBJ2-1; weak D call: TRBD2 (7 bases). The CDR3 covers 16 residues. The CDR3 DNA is TGTGCCAGCAGCTATCTAGGGGGGGAGGTAGAGCATGAACAGTTCTTC. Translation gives CASSYLGGEVEHEQFF.

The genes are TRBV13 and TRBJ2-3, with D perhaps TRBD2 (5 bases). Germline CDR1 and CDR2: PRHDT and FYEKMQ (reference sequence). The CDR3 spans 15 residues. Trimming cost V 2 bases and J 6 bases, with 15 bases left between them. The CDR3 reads CASSLLSGDGDTQYF. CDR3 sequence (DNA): TGTGCCAGCAGCTTACTGTCCGGGGATGGGGATACGCAGTATTTT. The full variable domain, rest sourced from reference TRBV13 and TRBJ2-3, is AAGVIQSPRHLIKEKRETATLKCYPIPRHDTVYWYQQGPGQDPQFLISFYEKMQSDKGSIPDRFSAQQFSDYHSELNMSSLELGDSALYFCASSLLSGDGDTQYFGPGTRLTVL.

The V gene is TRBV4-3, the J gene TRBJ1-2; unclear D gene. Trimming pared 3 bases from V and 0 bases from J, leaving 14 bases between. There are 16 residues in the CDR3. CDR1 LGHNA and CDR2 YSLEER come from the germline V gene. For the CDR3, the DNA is TGCGCCAGCAGCCAGGGAATCAGGTTTCCTAACTATGGCTACACCTTC. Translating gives CASSQGIRFPNYGYTF.

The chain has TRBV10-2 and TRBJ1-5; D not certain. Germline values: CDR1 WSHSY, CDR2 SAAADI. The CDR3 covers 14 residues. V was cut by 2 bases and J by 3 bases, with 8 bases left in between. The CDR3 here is CASSERWLNQPQHF. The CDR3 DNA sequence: TGCGCCAGCAGTGAGAGGTGGCTCAATCAGCCCCAGCATTTT.

The CDR3 sequence is CASTVTGPDEQFF. The CDR3 DNA reads TGTGCCAGCACCGTAACAGGGCCCGATGAGCAGTTCTTC. This sequence joins TRBV28 and TRBJ2-1; D is perhaps TRBD1 (6 bases). The CDR3 extends over 13 amino acids. The germline V gene has CDR1 MDHEN and CDR2 SYDVKM. Trimming removed 7 bases at V and 8 bases at J, with 15 bases between.

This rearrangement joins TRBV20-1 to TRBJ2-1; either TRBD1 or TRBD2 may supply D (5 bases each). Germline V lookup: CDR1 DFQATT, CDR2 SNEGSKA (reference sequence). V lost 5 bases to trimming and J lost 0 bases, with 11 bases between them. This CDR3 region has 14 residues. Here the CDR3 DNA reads TGCAGTGCTGGTCGGGACCTCTCCTACAATGAGCAGTTCTTC. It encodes CSAGRDLSYNEQFF.

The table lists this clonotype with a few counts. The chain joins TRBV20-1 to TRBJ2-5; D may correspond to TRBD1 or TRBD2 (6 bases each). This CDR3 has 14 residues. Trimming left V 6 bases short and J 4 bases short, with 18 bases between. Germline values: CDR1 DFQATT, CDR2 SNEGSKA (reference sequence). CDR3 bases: TGCAGTGCCCACATAACAGGGAGGCGAGAGACCCAGTACTTC. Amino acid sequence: CSAHITGRRETQYF.

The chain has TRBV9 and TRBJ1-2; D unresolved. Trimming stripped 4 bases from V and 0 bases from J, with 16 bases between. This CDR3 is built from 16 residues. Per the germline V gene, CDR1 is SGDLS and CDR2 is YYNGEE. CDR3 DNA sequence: TGTGCCAGCAGCTCTAAGCCCGGAAAAGCTAACTATGGCTACACCTTC. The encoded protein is CASSSKPGKANYGYTF. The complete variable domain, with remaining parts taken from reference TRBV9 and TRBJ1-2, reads DSGVTQTPKHLITATGQRVTLRCSPRSGDLSVYWYQQSLDQGLQFLIQYYNGEERAKGNILERFSAQQFPDLHSELNLSSLELGDSALYFCASSSKPGKANYGYTFGSGTRLTVV.

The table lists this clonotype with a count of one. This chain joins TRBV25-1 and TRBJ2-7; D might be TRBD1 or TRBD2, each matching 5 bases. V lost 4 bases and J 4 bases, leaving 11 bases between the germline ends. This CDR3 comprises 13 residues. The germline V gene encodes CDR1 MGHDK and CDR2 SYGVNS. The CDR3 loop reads CASSGGMGYEQYF. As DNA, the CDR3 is TGTGCCAGCAGTGGGGGGATGGGGTACGAGCAGTACTTC.

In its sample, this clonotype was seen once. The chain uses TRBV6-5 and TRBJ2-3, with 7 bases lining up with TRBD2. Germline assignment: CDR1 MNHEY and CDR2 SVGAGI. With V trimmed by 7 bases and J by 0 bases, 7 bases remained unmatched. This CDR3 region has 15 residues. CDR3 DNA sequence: TGTGCCAGCAACCAAGTAGCGGGTAGCACAGATACGCAGTATTTT. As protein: CASNQVAGSTDTQYF.